This T cell receptor (beta chain) was sequenced during a study of CD8+CD57+ T cells in acquired aplastic anemia. Overall study results and limits: Comparison of patients with controls identified around 30 shared CD8+ CDR3 sequences.

This CDR3 region has 14 residues. CDR1 is SNHLY and CDR2 is FYNNEI in the germline V gene. V was shortened by 1 base and J by 2 bases, with 5 bases between the two germline ends. To note about this clonotype: Its antigen is as yet unknown.

Only patients with CD8+CD57+ cell expansion on flow cytometry were chosen for sequencing. Severe acquired aplastic anemia was the diagnosis recorded for all patients. At the time of blood sampling, patients had not yet received any therapy. It was genomic DNA that served as the template for profiling TCR beta VDJ and CDR3. TCRdb re-called the reads with MiXCR, one entry per CDR3 protein. The data show 200,000 to 300,000 distinct CDR3 sequences, around 43% seen once. The chain carries TRBV2 and TRBJ2-2; D is undetermined. The sequenced sample was sorted CD4+, CD8+, or CD8+CD57+ T cells (not recorded which) from PBMCs. The TCR originated in a human donor with aplastic anemia. CDR3 bases: TGTGCCAGCAGTGAAGTTCGCAACACCGGGGAGCTGTTTTTT. It yields the protein CASSEVRNTGELFF.